This is a list of T cell receptor beta chains from one sample in a study of identical twins. Via MiXCR, TCRdb re-called the 5' RACE reads, giving one row per CDR3 protein. This table has about 900,000 distinct CDR3 sequences, roughly 12% appearing once. The data also belong to a second study, concerning yellow fever vaccine responses in identical twins.

The sequenced material came from PBMCs. Every receptor here comes from a woman aged 18-30 years in good health. CDR3s include the opening cysteine and the closing phenylalanine or tryptophan. Fields, in order: J gene, clone size, D gene, V gene, CDR3 DNA, CDR3 protein. The D gene is left open where the match is weak. Rows may omit the clone size; those that give it use once, few, many or a size class.

>TRBJ1-1|.|.|TRBV2
TGTGCCAGCCTTCCGACAATCGGTGGGGGATCCACTGAAGCTTTCTTT
CASLPTIGGGSTEAFF
>TRBJ2-3|.|.|TRBV12-3/TRBV12-4
TGTGCCAGCAGCCCGGGGGCCCGCACAGATACGCAGTATTTT
CASSPGARTDTQYF
>TRBJ2-6|.|.|TRBV10-3
TGTGCCATCACCTACAGACTGGGGCCCCTCTCTGGGGCCAACGTCCTGACTTTC
CAITYRLGPLSGANVLTF
>TRBJ2-2|many|.|TRBV12-3/TRBV12-4
TGTGCCAGCAGTCATAGCGGGGAGCTGTTTTTT
CASSHSGELFF
>TRBJ2-1|few|TRBD1|TRBV24-1
TGTGCCACCAGTGATTTGGATAGGACAGGGTTTTATGAGCAGTTCTTC
CATSDLDRTGFYEQFF
>TRBJ2-3|few|.|TRBV29-1
TGCAGCGTTGGTAGGGGTTGGGCAGATACGCAGTATTTT
CSVGRGWADTQYF
>TRBJ1-3|.|.|TRBV20-1
TGCAGTGCTAGGATAGGGACCTCTGGAAACACCATATATTTT
CSARIGTSGNTIYF
>TRBJ1-5|few|.|TRBV2
TGTGCCAGCAGGCGAGGAGACGGGGATCAGCCCCAGCATTTT
CASRRGDGDQPQHF
>TRBJ1-2|once|.|TRBV29-1
TGCAGCGTTGATGGGGGGGCGGTCACAGGAGGCTACACCTTC
CSVDGGAVTGGYTF
>TRBJ2-1|.|.|TRBV5-5
TGTGCCAGCAGCGTAGGTTGGGGAGCGGGTGACAATGAGCAGTTCTTC
CASSVGWGAGDNEQFF
>TRBJ1-6|many|.|TRBV12-3/TRBV12-4
TGTGCCAGCAGTTTGGTCCGGGACGATTCACCCCTCCACTTT
CASSLVRDDSPLHF
>TRBJ1-3|few|.|TRBV3-1
TGTGCCAGCAGCCAAGAGGGAACTGGAAACACCATATATTTT
CASSQEGTGNTIYF
>TRBJ2-1|.|TRBD2|TRBV5-6
TGTGCCAGCAGCTTCCCCCAACTAGCGGGAGGGCTGAATGAGCAGTTCTTC
CASSFPQLAGGLNEQFF
>TRBJ2-1|few|.|TRBV4-1
TGCGCCAGCAGCCAAGATACCCGGGCAGTGGAGGCCAGTTTCTCTGAGCAGTTCTTC
CASSQDTRAVEASFSEQFF
>TRBJ2-1|few|TRBD2|TRBV11-2
TGTGCCAGCAGCTCTACTAGCGGGGGGACAAGCTCCTACAATGAGCAGTTCTTC
CASSSTSGGTSSYNEQFF
>TRBJ2-3|few|.|TRBV29-1
TGCAGCGTTGGGAGGGGACAGTCCACAGATACGCAGTATTTT
CSVGRGQSTDTQYF
>TRBJ2-1|many|.|TRBV4-1
TGCGCCAGCAGCCAAGAGGTCCGCTCCTACAATGAGCAGTTCTTC
CASSQEVRSYNEQFF
>TRBJ2-1|.|.|TRBV20-1
TGCAGTGCTAGACGTTCAATCGGGGAGGGGGACTACAATGAGCAGTTCTTC
CSARRSIGEGDYNEQFF
>TRBJ2-1|.|TRBD2|TRBV10-3
TGTGCCATCAGTGAGCAGCGGGGCTCCTACAATGAGCAGTTCTTC
CAISEQRGSYNEQFF
>TRBJ1-2|many|TRBD1|TRBV12-3/TRBV12-4
TGTGCCAGCACCTGGACAGGGGAATATGGCTACACCTTC
CASTWTGEYGYTF
>TRBJ2-1|few|TRBD2|TRBV11-1
TGTGCCAGCAGCTTAGCTGTGGGCGGGAGGGCCGCCTACAATGAGCAGTTCTTC
CASSLAVGGRAAYNEQFF
>TRBJ2-2|many|.|TRBV7-9
TGTGCCAGCAGCCTAGCCCCCACCGGGGAGCTGTTTTTT
CASSLAPTGELFF
>TRBJ2-2|.|.|TRBV4-1
TGCGCCAGCAGCCAAGCCAAGATGCGGGGGAACACCGGGGAGCTGTTTTTT
CASSQAKMRGNTGELFF
>TRBJ2-1|.|TRBD2|TRBV7-6
TGTGCCAGCAGCCCAAATACCGGGACTAGCGGGAGAGGTCCCTACAATGAGCAGTTCTTC
CASSPNTGTSGRGPYNEQFF
>TRBJ1-1|.|.|TRBV20-1
TGCAGTGCAAGCGGACGGGGAGACACTGAAGCTTTCTTT
CSASGRGDTEAFF
>TRBJ2-7|few|.|TRBV20-1
TGCAGTGCTTCCCGGGACTTGACAAGCTACGAGCAGTACTTC
CSASRDLTSYEQYF
>TRBJ2-2|many|.|TRBV5-4
TGTGCCAGCACCTACCGGGGTGGGACGAACACCGGGGAGCTGTTTTTT
CASTYRGGTNTGELFF
>TRBJ1-6|.|.|TRBV12-3/TRBV12-4
TGTGCCAGCAGTTTACAGGGAGAGTGGTCACCCCTCCACTTT
CASSLQGEWSPLHF
>TRBJ2-6|.|TRBD2|TRBV7-9
TGTGCCAGCAGCGCCCCCGAGCGGGGCTCTGGGGCCAACGTCCTGACTTTC
CASSAPERGSGANVLTF
>TRBJ2-2|.|TRBD1|TRBV14
TGTGCCAGCAGCCAAGATTGGGGGACAGGGAATACCGGGGAGCTGTTTTTT
CASSQDWGTGNTGELFF
>TRBJ1-6|.|TRBD1|TRBV5-1
TGCGCCAGCAGCCCGACAGGGACCAACTCCTATAATTCACCCCTCCACTTT
CASSPTGTNSYNSPLHF
>TRBJ1-2|few|.|TRBV6-2/TRBV6-3
TGTGCCAGCAGCCGCAGGGAGGATGGCTACACCTTC
CASSRREDGYTF
>TRBJ2-1|many|.|TRBV5-6
TGTGCCAGCAGCTCCCCCCTAGCGAATGGGTACAATGAGCAGTTCTTC
CASSSPLANGYNEQFF
>TRBJ2-7|.|TRBD1|TRBV24-1
TGTGCCACCAGTACAGGGGGCTCGGGTGAGCAGTACTTC
CATSTGGSGEQYF
>TRBJ2-2|many|.|TRBV11-3
TGTGCCAGCAGCTTAGGTCAGGGGATCCACACCGGGGAGCTGTTTTTT
CASSLGQGIHTGELFF
>TRBJ2-1|.|.|TRBV12-3/TRBV12-4
TGTGCCTCGAAGGCCTACAATGAGCAGTTCTTC
CASKAYNEQFF
>TRBJ2-1|few|.|TRBV12-3/TRBV12-4
TGTGCCAGCAGTTTTGGGGTGAGCGGCACTGAGCAGTTCTTC
CASSFGVSGTEQFF
>TRBJ2-5|.|.|TRBV12-3/TRBV12-4
TGTACCAGCAGTTTGACCGAGACCCAGTACTTC
CTSSLTETQYF
>TRBJ1-2|few|TRBD1|TRBV20-1
TGCAGTGCTAGAGCCGGGACAGACCTCTATGGCTACACCTTC
CSARAGTDLYGYTF
>TRBJ1-1|.|.|TRBV29-1
TGCAGCGTGCTCTGGGGAGGGGGGGCTGAAGCTTTCTTT
CSVLWGGGAEAFF
>TRBJ1-5|few|TRBD1|TRBV7-9
TGTGCCAGCAGCTTAGCTGTAGGACAGGGGAATCAGCCCCAGCATTTT
CASSLAVGQGNQPQHF
>TRBJ2-7|.|TRBD2|TRBV20-1
TGCAGTGCTAGAGATCGGACTAGACCCTACGAGCAGTACTTC
CSARDRTRPYEQYF
>TRBJ2-7|many|.|TRBV12-3/TRBV12-4
TGTGCCAGCAGCACCGGGACGTTACGTTACGAGCAGTACTTC
CASSTGTLRYEQYF
>TRBJ1-5|few|.|TRBV27
TGTGCCAGCAGTTTATCGGGTCGCGACCATAGCAATCAGCCCCAGCATTTT
CASSLSGRDHSNQPQHF
>TRBJ2-2|.|.|TRBV12-3/TRBV12-4
TGTGCCAGCAGTCCGGGCCCGGGGCGGGACACCGGGGAGCTGTTTTTT
CASSPGPGRDTGELFF
>TRBJ2-2|.|.|TRBV20-1
TGCAGTGCTACCCCAATGGGGAGCGGGAACACCGGGGAGCTGTTTTTT
CSATPMGSGNTGELFF
>TRBJ2-1|.|.|TRBV14
TGTGCCAGCAGCCCTAGTACGGGACGGTCGCGGAATGAGCAGTTCTTC
CASSPSTGRSRNEQFF
>TRBJ2-7|few|TRBD2|TRBV5-1
TGCGCCAGCAGCTTCGGTTCGAAACTAGCGGGTTTGGAGCAGTACTTC
CASSFGSKLAGLEQYF
>TRBJ1-1|few|.|TRBV11-2
TGTGCCAGCAGCTTAGCCGCCCAGGTAAACACTGAAGCTTTCTTT
CASSLAAQVNTEAFF
>TRBJ2-1|.|.|TRBV20-1
TGCAGTGCTAGTCTCAGCCGGGGACGAGGCAATGAGCAGTTCTTC
CSASLSRGRGNEQFF
>TRBJ2-2|few|.|TRBV12-3/TRBV12-4
TGTGCCAGCAGTTTTTATCGCGGGGTGAACACCGGGGAGCTGTTTTTT
CASSFYRGVNTGELFF
>TRBJ2-2|few|TRBD2|TRBV14
TGTGCCAGCAGCCCTCTCACGGGACTAGAAAACACCGGGGAGCTGTTTTTT
CASSPLTGLENTGELFF
>TRBJ2-1|.|TRBD2|TRBV3-1
TGTGCCAGCAGCCAAGATAGGGGCGGGAGCTCCTACAATGAGCAGTTCTTC
CASSQDRGGSSYNEQFF
>TRBJ1-6|few|.|TRBV25-1
TGTGCCAGCCACCCCGGAAGTAATTCACCCCTCCACTTT
CASHPGSNSPLHF
>TRBJ2-1|.|TRBD2|TRBV19
TGTGCCAGTAGTATAATAGCGGGGGGCCTGAATGAGCAGTTCTTC
CASSIIAGGLNEQFF